Listed below are T cell receptor beta chains from one sample, sequenced in a study of regulatory T cells in long-lasting Graves disease. TCRdb reprocessed the multiplex PCR reads via MiXCR and lists one record per CDR3 protein. The sample shows 450,000 or so distinct CDR3 sequences, approximately 22% of them seen only once. Sequences were derived from peripheral blood mononuclear cells (PBMCs), sampled when the disease was refractory, from a patient treated with antithyroid drugs. The receptors stem from a female donor with Graves disease. Each CDR3 is given with its conserved first and last residue. The D gene is left open where the match is weak. Clone size is shown for a subset of rows, as once, few, many or a class of expanded clone.

cdr3_nt | cdr3_aa | j_call | clone_size | v_call | d_call
TGTGCCAGCAGCTTAGATGCGGCAGGGAACACTGAAGCTTTCTTT | CASSLDAAGNTEAFF | TRBJ1-1 | NA | TRBV7-3 | NA
TGTGCCAGCAGCTTAGTGGGGGGCTCAGGGGGCGAATTCGCCAGCGGCTATGGCTACACCTTC | CASSLVGGSGGEFASGYGYTF | TRBJ1-2 | few | TRBV13 | TRBD1
TGTGCCAGCAGCGGGGGACAGGGAAACATTCAGTACTTC | CASSGGQGNIQYF | TRBJ2-4 | few | TRBV5-4 | TRBD1
TGTGCCAGCAGCTTCCAGGCGACAGGGGTCAATCAGCCCCAGCATTTT | CASSFQATGVNQPQHF | TRBJ1-5 | NA | TRBV5-6 | TRBD1
TGTGCCAGCAGTCCCCGGCAGGGGGCCATTTACGAGCAGTACTTC | CASSPRQGAIYEQYF | TRBJ2-7 | few | TRBV7-3 | TRBD1
TGTGCCACCAGCAGAGAAAAAGGCGGGGCCTACGAGCAGTACTTC | CATSREKGGAYEQYF | TRBJ2-7 | once | TRBV15 | NA
TGTGCCAGCAGCGTTGGTACAGGCGTCAATGAAAAACTGTTTTTT | CASSVGTGVNEKLFF | TRBJ1-4 | NA | TRBV9 | NA
TGCGCCAGCAGAGGGACAGGGCGCCACGAGCAGTACTTC | CASRGTGRHEQYF | TRBJ2-7 | NA | TRBV5-1 | TRBD1
TGTGCCCGCGCCGGTGCGGGGGGCTCTTTGAGGAGGCACAATGAGCAGTTCTTC | CARAGAGGSLRRHNEQFF | TRBJ2-1 | few | TRBV28 | TRBD2
TGTGCCAGTAGTCGGACAGGGGGCCAGGGCGAGCAGTACTTC | CASSRTGGQGEQYF | TRBJ2-7 | few | TRBV19 | TRBD1
TGCGCCAGCAGCTTGGCAGGTATTGGACAGGGCTTCTACGAGCAGTACTTC | CASSLAGIGQGFYEQYF | TRBJ2-7 | NA | TRBV5-1 | TRBD1
TGTGCCTGGGGGGGAGATGGAAACACCATATATTTT | CAWGGDGNTIYF | TRBJ1-3 | NA | TRBV30 | NA
TGCAGTGCCCAGACAATTGACAGGGTTGGCTCTCTCTACGAGCAGTACTTC | CSAQTIDRVGSLYEQYF | TRBJ2-7 | few | TRBV20-1 | TRBD1
TGTGCCAGCAGTTTACAGGCAACTAGTTTCTACACCTTC | CASSLQATSFYTF | TRBJ1-2 | many | TRBV28 | NA
TGTGCCAGCAGTCACGGGGTAGGCCCGGCCAATGAGCAGTTCTTC | CASSHGVGPANEQFF | TRBJ2-1 | NA | TRBV6-1 | NA
TGTGCCAGCAGTTTGGGTAGGGCAGATACGCAGTATTTT | CASSLGRADTQYF | TRBJ2-3 | NA | TRBV12-3/TRBV12-4 | NA
TGTGCCAGCAGCGGGCTTTCTGGACAGGCATACAATGAGCAGTTCTTC | CASSGLSGQAYNEQFF | TRBJ2-1 | NA | TRBV11-2 | TRBD1
TGTGCCACCAGCGCAAGCCTGAACACTGAAGCTTTCTTT | CATSASLNTEAFF | TRBJ1-1 | many | TRBV15 | NA
TGTGCCAGCAGTCAATTCCGGGACTACACCTTC | CASSQFRDYTF | TRBJ1-2 | many | TRBV6-5 | NA
TGCAGTGCTATGGGACATTCGGGGGGCACTGAAGCTTTCTTT | CSAMGHSGGTEAFF | TRBJ1-1 | many | TRBV20-1 | NA
TGTGCCAGCAGTTTAGACTCACTTAACTCCTACGAGCAGTACTTC | CASSLDSLNSYEQYF | TRBJ2-7 | many | TRBV27 | NA
TGTGCCAGCAGCTTAGGGCCGGGACTGTCCTACGAGCAGTACTTC | CASSLGPGLSYEQYF | TRBJ2-7 | many | TRBV7-8 | NA
TGTGCCAGCAGGGTACAGGTCGATCAGCCCCAGCATTTT | CASRVQVDQPQHF | TRBJ1-5 | many | TRBV6-1 | NA
TGTGCCAGCAGCGTAGGGCATGGCGGGGGGAACACCGGGGAGCTGTTTTTT | CASSVGHGGGNTGELFF | TRBJ2-2 | NA | TRBV9 | TRBD2
TGTGCCAGCACCCGGACACCCTCCTACGAGCAGTACTTC | CASTRTPSYEQYF | TRBJ2-7 | NA | TRBV6-2/TRBV6-3 | NA
TGCGCCAGCAGCCAAGAGCGCGGGAGGGCCGAGACCCAGTACTTC | CASSQERGRAETQYF | TRBJ2-5 | NA | TRBV4-3 | TRBD2
TGCAGCGTTCTGGGTAGAAGGCAGGGGTCCTACGAGCAGTACTTC | CSVLGRRQGSYEQYF | TRBJ2-7 | few | TRBV29-1 | NA
TGTGCCAGTAGTCCGAGTGGACAGGGGGGTAACTATGGCTACACCTTC | CASSPSGQGGNYGYTF | TRBJ1-2 | NA | TRBV19 | TRBD1
TGTGCCAGCCGGGACAGGGGGCAAAACACCATATATTTT | CASRDRGQNTIYF | TRBJ1-3 | many | TRBV28 | TRBD1
TGTGCCAGCAGCCCCCGGGACGCCTATAATTCACCCCTCCACTTT | CASSPRDAYNSPLHF | TRBJ1-6 | many | TRBV12-3/TRBV12-4 | NA
TGTGCCAGCAGCCAAGCGGGAGGGGACACCATATATTTT | CASSQAGGDTIYF | TRBJ1-3 | few | TRBV3-1 | NA
TGTGCCAGCAGTTTTGGGAGGGGGTCTTCCACAGATACGCAGTATTTT | CASSFGRGSSTDTQYF | TRBJ2-3 | NA | TRBV12-3/TRBV12-4 | NA
TGTGCCAGCAGCTTAGGAGGGGGCGCTTTTCATCCTAACTATGGCTACACCTTC | CASSLGGGAFHPNYGYTF | TRBJ1-2 | NA | TRBV7-9 | TRBD1
TGTGCCAGCACCGGGGCGCAGGGGAACACTGAAGCTTTCTTT | CASTGAQGNTEAFF | TRBJ1-1 | NA | TRBV7-9 | NA
TGTGCCACTGGATTGGGGAACACTGAAGCTTTCTTT | CATGLGNTEAFF | TRBJ1-1 | few | TRBV7-9 | NA
TGCAGTGCTAGGACAGGGTCCCACGAGCAGTACTTC | CSARTGSHEQYF | TRBJ2-7 | few | TRBV20-1 | TRBD1
TGCGCCAGCAGCCAAGATCCAATAGCGGGGAGCTACGAGCAGTACTTC | CASSQDPIAGSYEQYF | TRBJ2-7 | NA | TRBV4-1 | TRBD2
TGTGCCATCAGCAAGGGACTAGCGGGAGTCTACGAGCAGTACTTC | CAISKGLAGVYEQYF | TRBJ2-7 | NA | TRBV10-3 | TRBD2